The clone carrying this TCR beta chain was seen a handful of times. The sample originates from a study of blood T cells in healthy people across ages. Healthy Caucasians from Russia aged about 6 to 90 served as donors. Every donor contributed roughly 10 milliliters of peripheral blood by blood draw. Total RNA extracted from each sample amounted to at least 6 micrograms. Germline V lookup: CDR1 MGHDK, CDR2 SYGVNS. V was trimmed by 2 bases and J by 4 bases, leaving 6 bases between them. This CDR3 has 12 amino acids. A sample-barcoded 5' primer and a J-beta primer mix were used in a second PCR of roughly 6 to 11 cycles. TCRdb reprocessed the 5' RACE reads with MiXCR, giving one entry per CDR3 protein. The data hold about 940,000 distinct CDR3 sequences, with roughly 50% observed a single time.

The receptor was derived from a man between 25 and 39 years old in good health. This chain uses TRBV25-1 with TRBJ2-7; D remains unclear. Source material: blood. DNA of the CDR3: TGTGCCAGCAGTGAAATGTGGTACGAGCAGTACTTC. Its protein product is CASSEMWYEQYF.